Below are 15 T cell receptor beta chains sequenced from a single sample in a study of T cells in Graves' hyperthyroidism and ophthalmopathy. From RNA transcripts, TCR beta CDR3 regions were amplified. Carried out on the TCR CDR3, a first-round RT-PCR used the HTBI primer set. A single record per CDR3 protein comes from TCRdb applying MiXCR to the multiplex PCR reads. The sample has hundreds of thousands of distinct CDR3 sequences; 14% are singletons. Source material: blood. The receptors come from a woman between 18 and 29 years old with Graves' hyperthyroidism.

This clonotype was counted between two and nine times. The chain is built from TRBV6-1 and TRBJ1-2; D not certain. Germline CDR1 and CDR2: MNHNS and SASEGT. The CDR3 length is 14 residues. V was clipped by 6 bases and J by 2 bases, with 13 bases between them. The CDR3 protein is CASSIGPENYGYTF. CDR3 DNA sequence: TGTGCCAGCAGCATCGGGCCGGAAAACTATGGCTACACCTTC.

This clonotype was counted a few times. The junction departs from the called germline gene at one end, perhaps through a read error. The chain joins TRBV30 to TRBJ1-3; D gene unclear. The length of the CDR3 is 11 residues. Germline V gene data show CDR1 as GTSNPN and CDR2 as SVGIG (reference sequence). The CDR3 DNA reads as TGTGCCCGGAGTTCTGGAAACACCATATATTTT. This translates into CARSSGNTIYF. Filled out from reference TRBV30 and TRBJ1-3, the complete variable domain reads SQTIHQWPATLVQPVGSPLSLECTVEGTSNPNLYWYRQAAGRGLQLLFYSVGIGQISSEVPQNLSASRPQDRQFILSSKKLLLSDSGFYLCARSSGNTIYFGEGSWLTVV.

This clonotype showed up just a few times. The chain employs TRBV20-1 and TRBJ2-7; a possible D gene is TRBD1 (5 bases). This CDR3 is 16 amino acids long. Between the trimmed V and J ends, which lost 0 bases and 1 base, there was a span of 16 bases. CDR1 is DFQATT, CDR2 SNEGSKA, per germline (reference sequence). The CDR3 is CSARDRDRPDSYEQYF. In DNA form, the CDR3 reads TGCAGTGCTAGAGATCGCGACAGACCGGATTCCTACGAGCAGTACTTC.

The gene calls are TRBV7-9 and TRBJ1-2, with D possibly matching TRBD1 (5 bases). From germline, CDR1 is SEHNR and CDR2 FQNEAQ (reference sequence). The CDR3 consists of 11 residues. V gave up 7 bases and J gave up 8 bases, with 11 bases separating them. In nucleotides, the CDR3 is TGTGCCAGCACCCTAGGGGTCGGCTACACCTTC. Its protein product is CASTLGVGYTF.

At least ten counts were recorded for this clonotype. J is TRBJ1-1 and V is TRBV5-6; 7 nucleotides align to TRBD1. V shed 2 bases and J 6 bases; nucleotides not matched to a gene: 7. CDR3 length: 14 residues. CDR1 is SGHDT, CDR2 YYEEEE, per germline. CDR3 sequence reads: CASSLQGTWAEAFF. For the CDR3, the DNA is TGTGCCAGCAGCTTACAGGGGACTTGGGCTGAAGCTTTCTTT.

This clonotype has only a few counts. This chain connects TRBV20-1 to TRBJ2-5; D perhaps matches TRBD1 (6 bases). Trimming shortened V by 6 bases and J by 5 bases, and 19 bases separated the two germline ends. From germline, CDR1 is DFQATT and CDR2 SNEGSKA (reference sequence). The CDR3 length is 14 residues. CDR3 in DNA: TGCAGTGCGTCACAGGGTTTGGCTAGGGAGACCCAGTACTTC. Translation: CSASQGLARETQYF.

A few counts support this clonotype. The chain links TRBV9 to TRBJ1-1, with D unresolved. This CDR3 has 15 residues. The germline V gene encodes CDR1 SGDLS and CDR2 YYNGEE. Trimming shortened V by 3 bases and J by 0 bases, and 12 bases separated the two germline ends. CDR3 nucleotide sequence: TGTGCCAGCAGCGCCATACAGAACGTGAACACTGAAGCTTTCTTT. It encodes CASSAIQNVNTEAFF.

As concerns this clonotype: A read error may account for a junction end that differs from germline. The genes are TRBV4-1 and TRBJ1-1; D not resolved. Germline V gene data show CDR1 as MGHRA and CDR2 as YSYEKL. The CDR3 extends over 14 amino acids. The CDR3 nucleotides are TGCCCCAGCAGCCAACCAATTTTGTCCACTGAAGCTTTCTTT. This translates into CPSSQPILSTEAFF.

In the case of this clonotype: This could be a read error, since a much larger clone is one nucleotide away. The rearrangement joins TRBV12-3 or TRBV12-4 to TRBJ1-2; TRBD1 matches at 7 bases. The CDR3 consists of 16 residues. The trim removed 5 bases at V and 0 bases at J, leaving 9 bases unmatched. CDR3 nucleotides: TGTGCCAGCAGTGGGAACCCCGGGACAGCTAACTATGGCTACACCTTC. It specifies CASSGNPGTANYGYTF.

This chain connects TRBV6-2 or TRBV6-3 to TRBJ2-5, with 11 nucleotides matching TRBD2. CDR1 is MNHEY, CDR2 SVGEGT, per germline. CDR3 size: 15 residues. V dropped 8 bases and J dropped 5; count of bases not matched to a gene: 10. In nucleotides, the CDR3 is TGTGCCAGCGTTAACTTAGCGGGAGGGCCCGAGACCCAGTACTTC. This gives the protein CASVNLAGGPETQYF.

This clonotype was recorded many times. The chain employs TRBV5-1 and TRBJ2-3, with D perhaps TRBD1 or TRBD2 (5 bases each). This CDR3 spans 15 amino acids. CDR1 is SGHRS and CDR2 is YFSETQ in the germline V gene. V lost 5 bases, J lost 2 bases, and 15 bases lay in between. The DNA of the CDR3 is TGCGCCAGCAGTTCTGGGGGAAGACCCACAGATACGCAGTATTTT. Its protein is CASSSGGRPTDTQYF.

This clonotype has just a few counts. Since a much larger clone is just one base distant, this may be a read error. The V call is TRBV6-1, the J call TRBJ1-1; TRBD1 might be the D (6 bases). The CDR3 is 13 residues long. V dropped 6 bases and J dropped 4 bases, with 12 bases sitting between them. Per germline, CDR1 MNHNS and CDR2 SASEGT. CDR3 nucleotide sequence: TGTGCCAGCAGACTGTTGGGGGCCACTGAAGCTTTCTTT. Amino acids: CASRLLGATEAFF.

This clonotype was counted at least ten times. V is TRBV7-3 and J is TRBJ2-5; 10 bases line up with TRBD1. There are 13 residues in the CDR3. CDR1 and CDR2 (germline): SGHTA, FQGTGA. The J segment lost 5 bases and the V segment lost 5 bases, leaving 2 bases of the junction unmatched. The CDR3 DNA reads as TGTGCCAGCAGCCCGGACAGGGGGGAGACCCAGTACTTC. This codes for CASSPDRGETQYF.

This clonotype was recorded at least ten times. This rearrangement joins TRBV2 to TRBJ2-5; the D gene is possibly TRBD2 (6 bases). Trimming stripped 3 bases from V and 5 bases from J, with 16 bases between. Germline CDR1 reads SNHLY; CDR2 reads FYNNEI. The CDR3 has 15 residues. The chain's CDR3 is CASSDPLRGRETQYF. DNA for the CDR3: TGTGCCAGCAGTGACCCCCTGCGGGGTCGGGAGACCCAGTACTTC.

Only a few counts were recorded for this clonotype. V usage is TRBV6-5 and J usage is TRBJ2-5, with a weak D call TRBD1 (6 bases). Looked up from germline, CDR1 is MNHEY and CDR2 is SVGAGI. This CDR3 is 15 amino acids long. V was shortened by 2 bases and J by 5 bases, with 15 bases between the two germline ends. The CDR3 spells CASSYGGGLVETQYF. CDR3 coding DNA: TGTGCCAGCAGTTACGGGGGCGGGCTTGTGGAGACCCAGTACTTC.